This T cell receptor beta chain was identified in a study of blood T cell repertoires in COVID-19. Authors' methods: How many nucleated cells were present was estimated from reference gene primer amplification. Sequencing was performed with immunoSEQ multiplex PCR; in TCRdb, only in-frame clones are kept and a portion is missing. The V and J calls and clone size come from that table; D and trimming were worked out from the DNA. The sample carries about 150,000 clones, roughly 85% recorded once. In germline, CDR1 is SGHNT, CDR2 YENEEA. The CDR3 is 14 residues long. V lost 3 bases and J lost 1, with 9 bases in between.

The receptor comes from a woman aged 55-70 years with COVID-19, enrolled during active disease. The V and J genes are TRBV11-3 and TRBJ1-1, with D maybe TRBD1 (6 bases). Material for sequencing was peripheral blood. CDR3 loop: CASSLGHKNTEAFF. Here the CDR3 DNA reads TGTGCCAGCAGCTTGGGACACAAGAACACTGAAGCTTTCTTT.